The rows below give T cell receptor beta chains drawn from one sample of a study of T cells in Graves' hyperthyroidism and ophthalmopathy. Using its own MiXCR run on the multiplex PCR reads, TCRdb lists one record per CDR3 protein. The table lists hundreds of thousands of distinct CDR3 sequences, approximately 25% of them singletons. The sequencing sample was made of blood. These receptors were taken from a woman under 40 with Graves' ophthalmopathy. Both conserved end residues are part of each CDR3. D genes are given only for firm matches. Only part of the rows carry a size: once, few, many, or a class if the clone is expanded.

j_call: TRBJ1-1; d_call: TRBD1; clone_size: few; v_call: TRBV24-1; cdr3_nt: TGTGCCACCAGTGACCCAGGTCAGGGGGCTAATGAAGCTTTCTTT; cdr3_aa: CATSDPGQGANEAFF
j_call: TRBJ1-3; d_call: .; clone_size: .; v_call: TRBV30; cdr3_nt: TGTGCCTGGACAGGGAGAGCGAGCTCTGGAAACACCATATATTTT; cdr3_aa: CAWTGRASSGNTIYF
j_call: TRBJ2-7; d_call: TRBD2; clone_size: .; v_call: TRBV20-1; cdr3_nt: TGCAGTGCTAGAGATCGGGGACTAGCGGGTTACTACGAGCAGTACTTC; cdr3_aa: CSARDRGLAGYYEQYF
j_call: TRBJ1-2; d_call: .; clone_size: many; v_call: TRBV12-3/TRBV12-4; cdr3_nt: TGTGCCAGCAGTTTCGCCCATAGACGGAATTATGGCTACACCTTC; cdr3_aa: CASSFAHRRNYGYTF
j_call: TRBJ1-3; d_call: .; clone_size: many; v_call: TRBV12-3/TRBV12-4; cdr3_nt: TGTGCCAGCAGTTTGGATAGGACGGGGATCTCTGGAAACACCATATATTTT; cdr3_aa: CASSLDRTGISGNTIYF
j_call: TRBJ2-5; d_call: .; clone_size: few; v_call: TRBV4-1; cdr3_nt: TGCGCCAGCAGCGAAATCGGGACACAACAAGAGACCCAGTACTTC; cdr3_aa: CASSEIGTQQETQYF
j_call: TRBJ2-2; d_call: .; clone_size: few; v_call: TRBV11-1; cdr3_nt: TGTGCCGTCAGGCGGACCGGGGAGCTGTTTTTT; cdr3_aa: CAVRRTGELFF
j_call: TRBJ1-2; d_call: TRBD1; clone_size: many; v_call: TRBV7-2; cdr3_nt: TGTGCCAGCAGCGATACTACAGGGGCTGGGGGTGGCTACACCTTC; cdr3_aa: CASSDTTGAGGGYTF
j_call: TRBJ2-5; d_call: TRBD2; clone_size: few; v_call: TRBV5-1; cdr3_nt: TGCGCCAGCAGCTTGGGAGGCGGGGGGGCCTTGGAAGAGACCCAGTACTTC; cdr3_aa: CASSLGGGGALEETQYF
j_call: TRBJ2-5; d_call: TRBD1; clone_size: .; v_call: TRBV12-3/TRBV12-4; cdr3_nt: TGTGCCAGCAGTTCCTCTCTGACAGGGGCCCAGTACTTC; cdr3_aa: CASSSSLTGAQYF
j_call: TRBJ1-1; d_call: .; clone_size: many; v_call: TRBV6-5; cdr3_nt: TGTGCCAGCAGTTACCGGGGCTCTGAAGCTTTCTTT; cdr3_aa: CASSYRGSEAFF
j_call: TRBJ1-1; d_call: .; clone_size: few; v_call: TRBV10-3; cdr3_nt: TGTGCCACCAGTCGAGAGAACACTGAAGCTTTCTTT; cdr3_aa: CATSRENTEAFF
j_call: TRBJ1-5; d_call: .; clone_size: many; v_call: TRBV25-1; cdr3_nt: TGTGCCAGCAGTGAGGATGACAATCAGCCCCAGCATTTT; cdr3_aa: CASSEDDNQPQHF
j_call: TRBJ2-7; d_call: .; clone_size: many; v_call: TRBV2; cdr3_nt: TGTGCCAGCACCGAGGGTAGGGTGGGGTACGAGCAGTACTTC; cdr3_aa: CASTEGRVGYEQYF
j_call: TRBJ1-2; d_call: TRBD1; clone_size: .; v_call: TRBV20-1; cdr3_nt: TGCAGTGCAAACCCAGGGGGGGATGGCTACACCTTC; cdr3_aa: CSANPGGDGYTF
j_call: TRBJ1-1; d_call: TRBD1; clone_size: many; v_call: TRBV13; cdr3_nt: TGTGCCAGCGGGACAGCTAACACTGAAGCTTTCTTT; cdr3_aa: CASGTANTEAFF
j_call: TRBJ2-7; d_call: TRBD2; clone_size: few; v_call: TRBV28; cdr3_nt: TGTGCTACCAAATCACCGGGACTAGCATACGAGCAGTACTTC; cdr3_aa: CATKSPGLAYEQYF
j_call: TRBJ1-1; d_call: .; clone_size: many; v_call: TRBV12-3/TRBV12-4; cdr3_nt: TGTGCCAGCAGTTTAGACCCGGCGGCCACTGAAGCTTTCTTT; cdr3_aa: CASSLDPAATEAFF
j_call: TRBJ1-2; d_call: .; clone_size: .; v_call: TRBV2; cdr3_nt: TGTGCCAGCAGTGAAGCGGCGGGATATGGCTACACCTTC; cdr3_aa: CASSEAAGYGYTF
j_call: TRBJ2-6; d_call: .; clone_size: .; v_call: TRBV5-1; cdr3_nt: TGCGCCAGCAGCTTGAGGTTTTTGGGGGTCCCCAACTCTGGGGCCAACGTCCTGACTTTC; cdr3_aa: CASSLRFLGVPNSGANVLTF
j_call: TRBJ1-2; d_call: .; clone_size: .; v_call: TRBV6-2/TRBV6-3; cdr3_nt: TGTGCCAGCAAGTCGACCGACCTGGGGGGCTACACCTTC; cdr3_aa: CASKSTDLGGYTF
j_call: TRBJ2-7; d_call: TRBD2; clone_size: many; v_call: TRBV6-5; cdr3_nt: TGTGCCAGCAGCCCCCGGGGGGGTACTGGGGGGCAGTACTTC; cdr3_aa: CASSPRGGTGGQYF
j_call: TRBJ2-7; d_call: TRBD1; clone_size: many; v_call: TRBV28; cdr3_nt: TGTGCCAGCAGTTCCCCCGGCAGGGGGCTAAACTACGAGCAGTACTTC; cdr3_aa: CASSSPGRGLNYEQYF
j_call: TRBJ1-2; d_call: .; clone_size: .; v_call: TRBV20-1; cdr3_nt: TGCAGTGCTAGAGCTGGGGGAAGCTATGGCTACACCTTC; cdr3_aa: CSARAGGSYGYTF
j_call: TRBJ1-2; d_call: .; clone_size: .; v_call: TRBV6-5; cdr3_nt: TGTGCCAGCAGTTCAACAGGGAATGGGCTAGATGGCTACACCTTC; cdr3_aa: CASSSTGNGLDGYTF
j_call: TRBJ2-2; d_call: TRBD2; clone_size: .; v_call: TRBV20-1; cdr3_nt: TGCAGTGCTAGAATCTCGGGAGGGCGCGGGGAGCTGTTTTTT; cdr3_aa: CSARISGGRGELFF
j_call: TRBJ2-7; d_call: .; clone_size: .; v_call: TRBV5-1; cdr3_nt: TGCGCCAGCAGATCCTTAGAAAACACCCTCTACGAGCAGTACTTC; cdr3_aa: CASRSLENTLYEQYF
j_call: TRBJ1-1; d_call: .; clone_size: .; v_call: TRBV12-3/TRBV12-4; cdr3_nt: TGTGCCAGCAGTTTATCCCTCAACATCTTT; cdr3_aa: CASSLSLNIF
j_call: TRBJ1-1; d_call: TRBD1; clone_size: .; v_call: TRBV12-3/TRBV12-4; cdr3_nt: TGTGCCAGCAGTTTGGGGACAGGGCCCACTGAAGCTTTCTTT; cdr3_aa: CASSLGTGPTEAFF
j_call: TRBJ1-5; d_call: .; clone_size: .; v_call: TRBV12-3/TRBV12-4; cdr3_nt: TGTGCCAGCAGTTTTATTTCGGGTCAGCCCCAGCATTTT; cdr3_aa: CASSFISGQPQHF
j_call: TRBJ1-1; d_call: TRBD1; clone_size: few; v_call: TRBV27; cdr3_nt: TGTGCCAGCGGTGACAGGGGTCAAAGAGCTTTCTTT; cdr3_aa: CASGDRGQRAFF
j_call: TRBJ1-3; d_call: .; clone_size: many; v_call: TRBV4-1; cdr3_nt: TGCGCCAGCAGCCCCATCGAGCAGGCTGGAAACACCATATATTTT; cdr3_aa: CASSPIEQAGNTIYF